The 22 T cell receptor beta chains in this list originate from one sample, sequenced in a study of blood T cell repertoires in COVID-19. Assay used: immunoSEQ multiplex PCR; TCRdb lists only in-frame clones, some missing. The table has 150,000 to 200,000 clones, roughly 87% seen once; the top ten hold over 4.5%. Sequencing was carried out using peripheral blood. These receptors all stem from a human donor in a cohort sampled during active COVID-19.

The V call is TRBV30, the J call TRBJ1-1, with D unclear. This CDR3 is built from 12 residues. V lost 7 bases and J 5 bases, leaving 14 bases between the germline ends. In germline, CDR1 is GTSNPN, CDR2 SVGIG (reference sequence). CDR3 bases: TGTGCCTTAGAAGAGGGCAGGACTGAAGCTTTCTTT. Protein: CALEEGRTEAFF.

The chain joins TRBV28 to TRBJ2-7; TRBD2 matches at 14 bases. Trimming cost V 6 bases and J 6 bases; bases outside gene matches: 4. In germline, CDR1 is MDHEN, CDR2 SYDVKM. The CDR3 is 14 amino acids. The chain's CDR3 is CASSPGLAGVEQYF. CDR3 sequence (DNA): TGTGCCAGCAGCCCGGGACTAGCGGGAGTCGAGCAGTACTTC.

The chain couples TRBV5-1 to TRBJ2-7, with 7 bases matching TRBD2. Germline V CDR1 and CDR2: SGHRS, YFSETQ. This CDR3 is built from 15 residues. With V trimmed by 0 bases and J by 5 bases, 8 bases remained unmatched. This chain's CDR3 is CASSLAAGEGNEQYF. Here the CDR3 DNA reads TGCGCCAGCAGCTTGGCGGCCGGGGAGGGTAACGAGCAGTACTTC. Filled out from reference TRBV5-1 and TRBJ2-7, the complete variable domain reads KAGVTQTPRYLIKTRGQQVTLSCSPISGHRSVSWYQQTPGQGLQFLFEYFSETQRNKGNFPGRFSGRQFSNSRSEMNVSTLELGDSALYLCASSLAAGEGNEQYFGPGTRLTVT.

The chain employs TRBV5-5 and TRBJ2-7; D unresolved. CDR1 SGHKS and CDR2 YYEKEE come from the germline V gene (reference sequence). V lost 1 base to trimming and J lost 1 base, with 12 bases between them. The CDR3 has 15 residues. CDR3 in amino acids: CASSLRVVGSYEQYF. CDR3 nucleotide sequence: TGTGCCAGCAGCTTGCGGGTCGTCGGTTCCTACGAGCAGTACTTC.

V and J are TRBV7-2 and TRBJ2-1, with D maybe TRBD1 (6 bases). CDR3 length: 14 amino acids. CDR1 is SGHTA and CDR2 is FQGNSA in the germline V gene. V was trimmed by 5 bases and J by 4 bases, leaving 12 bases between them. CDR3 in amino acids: CASSRRDNYNEQFF. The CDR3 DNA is TGTGCCAGCAGCCGCCGGGACAATTACAATGAGCAGTTCTTC.

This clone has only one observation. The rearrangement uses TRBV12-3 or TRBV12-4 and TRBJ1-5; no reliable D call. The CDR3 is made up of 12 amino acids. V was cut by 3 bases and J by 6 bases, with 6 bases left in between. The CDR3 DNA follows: TGTGCCAGCAGTTTCGGGAGTCAGCCCCAGCATTTT. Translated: CASSFGSQPQHF.

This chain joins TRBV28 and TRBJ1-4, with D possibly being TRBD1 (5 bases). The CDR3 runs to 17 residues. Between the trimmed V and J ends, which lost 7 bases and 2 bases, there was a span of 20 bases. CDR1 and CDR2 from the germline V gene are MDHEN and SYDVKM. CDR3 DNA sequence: TGTGCCAGCACCAGCCCCTCCAGGGCTTGGACTAATGAAAAACTGTTTTTT. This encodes CASTSPSRAWTNEKLFF.

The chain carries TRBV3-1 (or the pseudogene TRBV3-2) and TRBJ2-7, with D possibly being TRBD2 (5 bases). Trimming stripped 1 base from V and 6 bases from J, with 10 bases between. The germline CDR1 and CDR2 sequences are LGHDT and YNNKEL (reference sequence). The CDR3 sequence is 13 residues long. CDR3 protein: CASSQAPSGEQYF. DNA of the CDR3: TGTGCCAGCAGCCAAGCCCCAAGCGGCGAGCAGTACTTC.

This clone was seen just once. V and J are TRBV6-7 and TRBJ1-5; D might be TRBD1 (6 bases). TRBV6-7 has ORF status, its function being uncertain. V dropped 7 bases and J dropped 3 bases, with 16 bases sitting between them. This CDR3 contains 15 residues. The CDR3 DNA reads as TGTGCCAGCACCCCCAGGGGCTGGGACAATCAGCCCCAGCATTTT. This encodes CASTPRGWDNQPQHF.

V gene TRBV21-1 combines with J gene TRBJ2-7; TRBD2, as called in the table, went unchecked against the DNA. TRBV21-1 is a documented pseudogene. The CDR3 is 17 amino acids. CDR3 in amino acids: CASSKDPSGRNTDEQYF. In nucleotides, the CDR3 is TGTGCCAGCAGCAAAGACCCTAGCGGGAGGAATACCGACGAGCAGTACTTC.

The CDR3 DNA reads TGTGCCAGCAGCTTTTATGTCGATGAGCAGTTCTTC. Amino acids: CASSFYVDEQFF. V is TRBV5-6 and J is TRBJ2-1, with D uncertain. CDR3 length equals 12 residues. CDR1 SGHDT and CDR2 YYEEEE come from the germline V gene. Between the trimmed V and J ends, which lost 2 bases and 8 bases, there was a span of 8 bases. The full variable domain, its missing parts supplied by reference TRBV5-6 and TRBJ2-1, is DAGVTQSPTHLIKTRGQQVTLRCSPKSGHDTVSWYQQALGQGPQFIFQYYEEEERQRGNFPDRFSGHQFPNYSSELNVNALLLGDSALYLCASSFYVDEQFFGPGTRLTVL.

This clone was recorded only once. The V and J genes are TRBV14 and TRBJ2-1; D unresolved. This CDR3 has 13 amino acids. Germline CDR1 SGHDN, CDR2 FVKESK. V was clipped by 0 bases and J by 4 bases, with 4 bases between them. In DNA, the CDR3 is TGTGCCAGCAGCCAAGATCATTACAATGAGCAGTTCTTC. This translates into CASSQDHYNEQFF.

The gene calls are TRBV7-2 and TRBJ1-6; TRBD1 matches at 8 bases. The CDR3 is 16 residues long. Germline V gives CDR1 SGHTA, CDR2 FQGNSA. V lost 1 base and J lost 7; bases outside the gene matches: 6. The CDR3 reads CASSLGRQGRNSPLHF. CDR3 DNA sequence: TGTGCCAGCAGCTTAGGAAGACAGGGGCGGAATTCACCCCTCCACTTT.

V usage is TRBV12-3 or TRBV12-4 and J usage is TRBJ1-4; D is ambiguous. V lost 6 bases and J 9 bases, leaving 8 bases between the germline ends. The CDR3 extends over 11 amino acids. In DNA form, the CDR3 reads TGTGCCAGCAGACGCGTCCAAAAACTGTTTTTT. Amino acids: CASRRVQKLFF.

Written as DNA, the CDR3 is TGTGCCAGCAGCTTAGGACTAGCGTCACAAGAGACCCAGTACTTC. Translated: CASSLGLASQETQYF. The J gene is TRBJ2-5, the V gene TRBV13; 7 bases fit TRBD2. V lost 0 bases and J lost 2; bases outside the gene matches: 3. The CDR3 spans 15 residues. Germline V gene lookup returns CDR1 PRHDT and CDR2 FYEKMQ (reference sequence).

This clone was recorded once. In DNA form, the CDR3 reads TGCGCCAGCAGCTTGGGTACAGGGGGCCAACTGGATGGCTACACCTTC. Its protein is CASSLGTGGQLDGYTF. This sequence joins TRBV5-1 and TRBJ1-2; TRBD1 agrees at 9 bases. CDR1 and CDR2 (germline): SGHRS, YFSETQ. The CDR3 spans 16 residues. The V and J ends lost 0 bases and 6 bases, in that order; junction bases with no gene match: 9.

The CDR3 sequence: CASSIAGGAETQYF. In DNA form, the CDR3 reads TGTGCCAGTAGTATAGCGGGAGGGGCAGAGACCCAGTACTTC. The chain uses TRBV19 and TRBJ2-5, with 8 bases that match TRBD2. This CDR3 has 14 residues. The J segment lost 4 bases and the V segment lost 1 base, leaving 2 bases of the junction unmatched. CDR1 LNHDA and CDR2 SQIVND come from the germline V gene (reference sequence). The full variable domain, its missing parts supplied by reference TRBV19 and TRBJ2-5, is DGGITQSPKYLFRKEGQNVTLSCEQNLNHDAMYWYRQDPGQGLRLIYYSQIVNDFQKGDIAEGYSVSREKKESFPLTVTSAQKNPTAFYLCASSIAGGAETQYFGPGTRLLVL.

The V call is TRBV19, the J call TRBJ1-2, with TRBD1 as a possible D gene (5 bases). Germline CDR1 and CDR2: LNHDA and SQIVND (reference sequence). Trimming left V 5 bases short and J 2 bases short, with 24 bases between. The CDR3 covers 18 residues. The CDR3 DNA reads TGTGCCAGTAGTGCTGGGGGGTTTCAGGGTTCTGGGAACTATGGCTACACCTTC. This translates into CASSAGGFQGSGNYGYTF.

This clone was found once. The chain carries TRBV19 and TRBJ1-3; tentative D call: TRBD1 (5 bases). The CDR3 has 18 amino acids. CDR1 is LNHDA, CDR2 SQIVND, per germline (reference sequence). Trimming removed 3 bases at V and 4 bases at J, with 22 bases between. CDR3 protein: CASSISGITIPSGNTIYF. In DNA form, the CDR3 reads TGTGCCAGTAGTATCTCAGGGATCACAATACCTTCCGGAAACACCATATATTTT. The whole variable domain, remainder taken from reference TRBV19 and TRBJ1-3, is DGGITQSPKYLFRKEGQNVTLSCEQNLNHDAMYWYRQDPGQGLRLIYYSQIVNDFQKGDIAEGYSVSREKKESFPLTVTSAQKNPTAFYLCASSISGITIPSGNTIYFGEGSWLTVV.

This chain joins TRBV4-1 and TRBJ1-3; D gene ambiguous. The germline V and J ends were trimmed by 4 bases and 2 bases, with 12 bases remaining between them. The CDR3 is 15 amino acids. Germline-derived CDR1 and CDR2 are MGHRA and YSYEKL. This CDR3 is CASSPDGGPGNTIYF. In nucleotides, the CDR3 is TGCGCCAGCAGCCCTGATGGAGGGCCTGGAAACACCATATATTTT.

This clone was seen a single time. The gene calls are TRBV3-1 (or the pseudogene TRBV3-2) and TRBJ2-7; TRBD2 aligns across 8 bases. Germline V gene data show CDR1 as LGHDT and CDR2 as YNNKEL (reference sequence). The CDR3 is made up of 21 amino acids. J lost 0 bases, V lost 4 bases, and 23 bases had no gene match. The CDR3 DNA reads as TGTGCCAGCAGCCCCACTATGGGCCCTAAGGTAGCGGGACTAGACTCCTACGAGCAGTACTTC. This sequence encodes CASSPTMGPKVAGLDSYEQYF.

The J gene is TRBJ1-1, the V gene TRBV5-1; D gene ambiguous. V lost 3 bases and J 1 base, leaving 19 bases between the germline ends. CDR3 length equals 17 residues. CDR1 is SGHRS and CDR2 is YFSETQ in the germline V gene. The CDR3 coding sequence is TGCGCCAGCAGCTCTCCGGACGGGCGGGAACCGAACACTGAAGCTTTCTTT. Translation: CASSSPDGREPNTEAFF.